The rows below give T cell receptor beta chains drawn from one sample of a study of blood T cell repertoires in COVID-19. Some clones are missing from TCRdb's copy, which holds only in-frame ones; the method was immunoSEQ multiplex PCR. The sample holds over 200,000 clones, 92% seen once. Sequencing used peripheral blood. The receptor source for this set is a young man with acute or convalescent COVID-19. Both conserved end residues are part of each CDR3. A D gene is named only where the DNA matches it firmly. Expanded clones are given a class, and other clones once, few, many or no size at all.

>TRBJ1-1|TRBV6-4|TRBD1|NA
TGTGCCAGCACAATTGGGACAGGGGGCTTTATGGACACTGAAGCTTTCTTT
CASTIGTGGFMDTEAFF
>TRBJ1-4|TRBV5-1|NA|NA
TGCGCCAGCAGCTTGCTTGGAGCTGAAAAACTGTTTTTT
CASSLLGAEKLFF
>TRBJ1-5|TRBV6-5|NA|NA
TGTGCCAGCAGCGGTGGAGTTTGGGTCTATCAGCCCCAGCATTTT
CASSGGVWVYQPQHF
>TRBJ1-2|TRBV6-5|TRBD1|NA
TGTGCCAGCACCGGACAGGGACGAGGGTACACCTTC
CASTGQGRGYTF
>TRBJ2-2|TRBV30|NA|NA
TGTGCCTGGAGTGGGAGAGGTTTGAGGGAGCTGTTTTTT
CAWSGRGLRELFF
>TRBJ2-5|TRBV28|TRBD2|NA
TGTGCCAGCAGTCCAGCCCTAGCGGGGGGTGAGACCCAGTACTTC
CASSPALAGGETQYF
>TRBJ2-1|TRBV3-1/TRBV3-2|TRBD2|NA
TGTGCCACCTCCTGGGACTATCCAGACAATGAGCAGTTCTTC
CATSWDYPDNEQFF
>TRBJ2-5|TRBV28|NA|NA
TGTGCCAGCAGGAGTAGCGGAACTGGGGAGACCCAGTACTTC
CASRSSGTGETQYF
>TRBJ1-3|TRBV7-3|NA|NA
TGTGCCAGCAGCTCCCTCGCTGGAAACACCATATATTTT
CASSSLAGNTIYF
>TRBJ2-1|TRBV5-1|TRBD1|NA
TGCGCCACTCGGGTTGGACAGGGTTCCTACAATGAGCAGTTCTTC
CATRVGQGSYNEQFF
>TRBJ1-3|TRBV5-8|NA|once
TGTGCCAGCAGCTCCTATGGTTTAGGAAACACCATATATTTT
CASSSYGLGNTIYF
>TRBJ1-1|TRBV4-1|NA|NA
TGCGCCAGCACCCCGCGGAGCGGAATTGAAGCTTTCTTT
CASTPRSGIEAFF
>TRBJ1-2|TRBV11-1|NA|NA
TGTGCCAGCAGCTTAATCAGTGGCTACACCTTC
CASSLISGYTF
>TRBJ2-5|TRBV2|NA|NA
TGTGCCAGCAGTGGGAATAGCGGAGAGACCCAGTACTTC
CASSGNSGETQYF
>TRBJ2-7|TRBV28|NA|NA
TGTGCCAGCAGTTTAATGCGGGGCGCGTGGATCTACGAGCAGTACTTC
CASSLMRGAWIYEQYF
>TRBJ2-7|TRBV7-3|TRBD2|NA
TGTGCCAGCAGCCTGAGCGGGAGTGGCCACGAGCAGTACTTC
CASSLSGSGHEQYF
>TRBJ1-6|TRBV6-5|NA|NA
TGTGCCTCAGAGACAACCTATAATTCACCCCTCCACTTT
CASETTYNSPLHF
>TRBJ2-5|TRBV7-3|NA|NA
TGTGCCAGCAGGCAACGCCCGGGGCTAGCGGAGACCCAGTACTTC
CASRQRPGLAETQYF
>TRBJ1-1|TRBV7-3|NA|NA
TGTGCCAGCAGCTTTAGTGTGCGGGGATCTGAAGCTTTCTTT
CASSFSVRGSEAFF
>TRBJ1-4|TRBV4-2|NA|NA
TGTGCCAGCAGCCAAGCAGGGTCGGCTGGTGAAAAACTGTTTTTT
CASSQAGSAGEKLFF
>TRBJ2-5|TRBV5-1|NA|NA
TGCGCCAGCAGCTTGGAAGGGGGCCAAGAGACCCAGTACTTC
CASSLEGGQETQYF
>TRBJ1-5|TRBV30|NA|NA
TGTGCCTGGAGTGGAACAGGGTTTAATCAGCCCCAGCATTTT
CAWSGTGFNQPQHF
>TRBJ2-7|TRBV5-8|NA|NA
TGTGCCAGCAGCCCCGGACAGCTTGTTTCCTACGAGCAGTACTTC
CASSPGQLVSYEQYF
>TRBJ2-3|TRBV6-5|TRBD2|NA
TGTGCCAGCAGTTACTCCTCAGCGGGGGTCACAGATACGCAGTATTTT
CASSYSSAGVTDTQYF
>TRBJ2-3|TRBV19|NA|NA
TGTGCCAGTACCGTCACCCTCAGAAGCACAGATACGCAGTATTTT
CASTVTLRSTDTQYF
>TRBJ1-1|TRBV11-2|NA|NA
TGTGCCAGCAGAGTGACAGCGAACACTGAAGCTTTCTTT
CASRVTANTEAFF
>TRBJ2-7|TRBV30|NA|NA
TGTGCCTGGAGCGGGGTCCTCTCCTACGAGCAGTACTTC
CAWSGVLSYEQYF
>TRBJ1-5|TRBV19|NA|NA
TGTGCCAGTAGTAGGCCAGGGAATTCCCTTCAGCCCCAGCATTTT
CASSRPGNSLQPQHF
>TRBJ2-1|TRBV7-3|TRBD1|NA
TGTGCCAGCCGCTACGACAGGGGAAGTTACAATGAGCAGTTCTTC
CASRYDRGSYNEQFF
>TRBJ2-3|TRBV11-3|NA|NA
TGTGCCAGCAGCGACGTTGCGGAGGATACGCAGTATTTT
CASSDVAEDTQYF
>TRBJ2-1|TRBV2|NA|NA
TGTGCCATAATACAGGGAAATGAGCAGTTCTTC
CAIIQGNEQFF
>TRBJ2-3|TRBV7-9|NA|many
TGTGCCAGCAGCTTAGTTGGCGGGATGCAATATGGCGCAGATACGCAGTATTTT
CASSLVGGMQYGADTQYF
>TRBJ1-4|TRBV30|NA|NA
TGTGCCTGGGGCCTCAGGGGTAGTAATGAAAAACTGTTTTTT
CAWGLRGSNEKLFF
>TRBJ2-1|TRBV11-3|TRBD2|NA
TGTGCCAGCAGCCGTAGCGGGAGAACAAGCTCCTACAATGAGCAGTTCTTC
CASSRSGRTSSYNEQFF
>TRBJ2-1|TRBV28|NA|NA
TGTGCCACCCCGAGGGTTAGCGGAGCCCCTAACAATGAGCAGTTCTTC
CATPRVSGAPNNEQFF
>TRBJ2-5|TRBV6-2/TRBV6-3|TRBD2|NA
TGTGCCAGCAGCCCTCGTGGGAGCGGGATATCTCGAGGAGAGACCCAGTACTTC
CASSPRGSGISRGETQYF
>TRBJ2-7|TRBV6-1|NA|NA
TGTGCCAGCAGTGAAACGACTGACAGGGAGCAGTACTTC
CASSETTDREQYF
>TRBJ2-7|TRBV3-1/TRBV3-2|TRBD1|NA
TGTGCCAGCAGCCGAGGGACAGGGATTTACGAGCAGTACTTC
CASSRGTGIYEQYF
>TRBJ1-1|TRBV20-1|TRBD1|NA
TGCAGTGCTAGCCGGACAGGGTTGGCTTTCTTT
CSASRTGLAFF
>TRBJ2-5|TRBV5-4|TRBD2|NA
TGTGCCAGCAGCAAAATAGCGGGGAAGGGGGAGACCCAGTACTTC
CASSKIAGKGETQYF
>TRBJ2-3|TRBV9|NA|NA
TGTGCCAGCAGCGCCGGACTCCGAAGCACAGATACGCAGTATTTT
CASSAGLRSTDTQYF
>TRBJ2-3|TRBV19|TRBD2|NA
TGTGCCAGTAGTAGGCTAGCGGGCGTTGGAATGCAGTATTTT
CASSRLAGVGMQYF
>TRBJ2-3|TRBV9|NA|NA
TGTGCCAGCAGCGTAGAACAGGTAGAAGATACGCAGTATTTT
CASSVEQVEDTQYF
>TRBJ2-7|TRBV27|NA|few
TGTGCCAGCACCTCCTTGAATCGCGGGCAGACCTACGAGCAGTACTTC
CASTSLNRGQTYEQYF
>TRBJ2-3|TRBV30|NA|NA
TGTGCCTGGAAGGGGGAGCCAGATACGCAGTATTTT
CAWKGEPDTQYF
>TRBJ1-2|TRBV3-1/TRBV3-2|NA|NA
TGTGCCAGCAGCCAAGTTGGCCAGGTAGTTGGGTATGGCTACACCTTC
CASSQVGQVVGYGYTF
>TRBJ1-2|TRBV6-5|NA|NA
TGTGCCAGCAGCCGGACTAACGGGGACTATGGCTACACCTTC
CASSRTNGDYGYTF
>TRBJ1-2|TRBV4-1|NA|NA
TGCGCCAGCAGCCAATGGGTGGTGCAGGAGGCAGGTGGCTACACCTTC
CASSQWVVQEAGGYTF
>TRBJ2-5|TRBV5-1|TRBD2|NA
TGCGCCAGCAGCTCCTCCGGACTAGCGGGAGCGGTTGAAGAGACCCAGTACTTC
CASSSSGLAGAVEETQYF
>TRBJ1-5|TRBV19|NA|NA
TGTGCCAGTGAGGACGGGGGGAGAAATCAGCCCCAGCATTTT
CASEDGGRNQPQHF
>TRBJ2-1|TRBV6-6|TRBD1|few
TGTGCCAGCAGGTTAGACAGGGACTACAATGAGCAGTTCTTC
CASRLDRDYNEQFF
>TRBJ2-7|TRBV6-4|NA|NA
TGTGCCAGCAGTGAAATACCGGAGGGGAAGATAGCCTACGAGCAGTACTTC
CASSEIPEGKIAYEQYF
>TRBJ2-3|TRBV7-3|NA|NA
TGTGCCAGCACCCTCAGGGGCCGGTCCACAGATACGCAGTATTTT
CASTLRGRSTDTQYF
>TRBJ1-6|TRBV27|TRBD1|NA
TGTGCCAGCAGACGGACAGGGGATGGCAATTCACCCCTCCACTTT
CASRRTGDGNSPLHF
>TRBJ2-3|TRBV19|TRBD2|NA
TGTGCCAGTAGACCACTAGCGGGAGGGAGGACAGATACGCAGTATTTT
CASRPLAGGRTDTQYF
>TRBJ1-1|TRBV28|NA|NA
TGTGCCAGTACCCGGAGAGGGGGGAACACTGAAGCTTTCTTT
CASTRRGGNTEAFF
>TRBJ1-2|TRBV28|TRBD1|NA
TGTGCCAGCAGTCTAGCCGGGACAGCTAACCTCTATGGCTACACCTTC
CASSLAGTANLYGYTF
>TRBJ1-4|TRBV16|TRBD1|NA
TGTGCCAGCAGCCACGGGACAGGGGGGAATGAAAAACTGTTTTTT
CASSHGTGGNEKLFF
>TRBJ1-2|TRBV10-2|NA|NA
TGCGCCAGCAGGGAACAGAACTATGGCTACACCTTC
CASREQNYGYTF